This TCR beta chain originates from a study of response to subunit inactivated influenza vaccine. General study findings and limits: T cells newly recruited by each seasonal influenza vaccination are few, the authors suggested.

TCRdb re-called the RT-PCR reads through MiXCR, storing one row per CDR3 protein. The data contain about 800,000 distinct CDR3 sequences, around 20% of them singletons. On this clonotype: Antigen: not known.

The sample was PBMCs from blood, taken about 5 days after vaccination. The source of this sequence is a man aged 45-60 years who received an inactivated influenza vaccine.

The CDR3: CSAMMTGGYSYEQYF. The CDR3, as DNA: TGCAGTGCTATGATGACAGGGGGCTACTCCTACGAGCAGTACTTC. V gene TRBV20-1 combines with J gene TRBJ2-7; 10 bases are a match to TRBD1. Trimming at V came to 4 bases and at J to 0 bases, leaving 6 bases not matched to a gene. Looked up from germline, CDR1 is DFQATT and CDR2 is SNEGSKA (reference sequence). The length of the CDR3 is 15 residues.